This is a list of T cell receptor beta chains from one sample in a study of technical replicates of blood from a handful of donors. Clones were read by immunoSEQ multiplex PCR, and TCRdb kept only the in-frame ones, dropping some. The sample lists about 80,000 clones; less than 95% were seen once. The sample comprised T cells isolated from PBMCs. The origin of the receptors is a human donor in good health. Each CDR3 is given with its conserved first and last residue. The order of the fields is J gene, clone size, V gene, D gene, CDR3 DNA, CDR3 protein. A D gene is named only where the DNA matches it firmly. Clone size, where shown, is once, few, many, or a class for clones that have expanded.

j_call: TRBJ2-6
clone_size: NA
v_call: TRBV4-3
d_call: NA
cdr3_nt: TGCGCCAGCAGCCAAGTGTTGGCGGCTGGGGCCAACGTCCTGACTTTC
cdr3_aa: CASSQVLAAGANVLTF

j_call: TRBJ2-5
clone_size: NA
v_call: TRBV6-4
d_call: TRBD1
cdr3_nt: TGTGCCAGCAGCCAGGGGGCTGGGGAGACCCAGTACTTC
cdr3_aa: CASSQGAGETQYF

j_call: TRBJ2-7
clone_size: NA
v_call: TRBV28
d_call: TRBD1
cdr3_nt: TGTGCCAGCAGTTTAGGGACAGGGCTGGGCGAGCAGTACTTC
cdr3_aa: CASSLGTGLGEQYF

j_call: TRBJ2-7
clone_size: NA
v_call: TRBV27
d_call: NA
cdr3_nt: TGTGCCAGCAGTTCACAGATTTCCTACGAGCAGTACTTC
cdr3_aa: CASSSQISYEQYF

j_call: TRBJ1-2
clone_size: NA
v_call: TRBV7-2
d_call: NA
cdr3_nt: TGTGCCAGCAGCCCACAGGGAGACAGCGCGGGCTACACCTTC
cdr3_aa: CASSPQGDSAGYTF

j_call: TRBJ2-5
clone_size: NA
v_call: TRBV6-1
d_call: TRBD2
cdr3_nt: TGTGCCAGCAGTGAGGTAGCGGGTGTGGAGGAGACCCAGTACTTC
cdr3_aa: CASSEVAGVEETQYF

j_call: TRBJ2-5
clone_size: NA
v_call: TRBV7-2
d_call: TRBD2
cdr3_nt: TGTGCCAGCAGCCTAAGACTGGTAGCGGGCCCCCAAGAGACCCAGTACTTC
cdr3_aa: CASSLRLVAGPQETQYF

j_call: TRBJ2-1
clone_size: NA
v_call: TRBV5-4
d_call: NA
cdr3_nt: TGTGCCAGCTGCTTAGGGGGAGATTTATACAATGAGCAGTTCTTC
cdr3_aa: CASCLGGDLYNEQFF

j_call: TRBJ2-7
clone_size: NA
v_call: TRBV5-1
d_call: TRBD2
cdr3_nt: TGCGCCAGCAGCGTTACTAGCGGGGCTACCTACGAGCAGTACTTC
cdr3_aa: CASSVTSGATYEQYF

j_call: TRBJ2-5
clone_size: NA
v_call: TRBV13
d_call: TRBD2
cdr3_nt: TGTGCCAGCAGCGCCCCTGCGGGAGGGTACCAAGAGACCCAGTACTTC
cdr3_aa: CASSAPAGGYQETQYF

j_call: TRBJ2-7
clone_size: NA
v_call: TRBV11-2
d_call: NA
cdr3_nt: TGTGCCAGCAGCGGGCAAGGCGGGATGTCCTACGAGCAGTACTTC
cdr3_aa: CASSGQGGMSYEQYF

j_call: TRBJ2-2
clone_size: once
v_call: TRBV7-7
d_call: TRBD1
cdr3_nt: TGTGCTAGCAGCGAGGACAGGGGAACCGGGGAGCTGTTTTTT
cdr3_aa: CASSEDRGTGELFF

j_call: TRBJ1-1
clone_size: NA
v_call: TRBV19
d_call: TRBD1
cdr3_nt: TGTGCCAGTAGCGGATCCGGGACAGGGGGCTCCACTGAAGCTTTCTTT
cdr3_aa: CASSGSGTGGSTEAFF

j_call: TRBJ2-7
clone_size: NA
v_call: TRBV4-1
d_call: TRBD1
cdr3_nt: TGCGCCAGCAGCCAGGATGGCAGGGGGCTCTACGAGCAGTACTTC
cdr3_aa: CASSQDGRGLYEQYF

j_call: TRBJ2-1
clone_size: NA
v_call: TRBV11-2
d_call: NA
cdr3_nt: TGTGCCAGCAGCTTAGTCTTGACCCCGGGGGAGCAGTTCTTC
cdr3_aa: CASSLVLTPGEQFF

j_call: TRBJ2-2
clone_size: NA
v_call: TRBV30
d_call: TRBD1
cdr3_nt: TGTGCCTACACCGGGACAGGGAATACCGGGGAGCTGTTTTTT
cdr3_aa: CAYTGTGNTGELFF

j_call: TRBJ2-7
clone_size: NA
v_call: TRBV6-6
d_call: NA
cdr3_nt: TGTGCCAGCAGTTACCACGGGGCCTACGAGCAGTACTTC
cdr3_aa: CASSYHGAYEQYF

j_call: TRBJ1-5
clone_size: NA
v_call: TRBV28
d_call: NA
cdr3_nt: TGTGCCAGCAGTCAGCGAAAAGGACTGTCCAATCAGCCCCAGCATTTT
cdr3_aa: CASSQRKGLSNQPQHF

j_call: TRBJ2-2
clone_size: NA
v_call: TRBV21-1
d_call: NA
cdr3_nt: TGTGCCAGCAGCAAAGCCCCGGTCTCGGGGAACGAGAACACCGGGGAGCTGTTTTTT
cdr3_aa: CASSKAPVSGNENTGELFF

j_call: TRBJ1-2
clone_size: NA
v_call: TRBV6-6
d_call: NA
cdr3_nt: TGTGCCAGCAGTTACACCGGGACTGATAGTTACACCTTC
cdr3_aa: CASSYTGTDSYTF